The 7 T cell receptor beta chains in this list originate from one sample, sequenced in a study of blood T cells in healthy people across ages. Sample-barcoded 5' priming and a J-beta primer mix drove a second PCR of roughly 6 to 12 cycles. MiXCR, applied by TCRdb to the 5' RACE reads, yields one record per CDR3 protein. The repertoire includes more than 650,000 distinct CDR3 sequences, about 53% of them detected once, and 41% sits in the top ten. The sequencing sample was made of blood. Receptors were obtained from a man aged 80 or over in good health.

The V and J genes are TRBV29-1 and TRBJ2-3; no clear D gene. The length of the CDR3 is 12 residues. From germline, CDR1 is SQVTM and CDR2 ANQGSEA. V was cut by 6 bases and J by 2 bases, with 9 bases left in between. CDR3 region: CSVGSSTDTQYF. Written as DNA, the CDR3 is TGCAGCGTGGGGTCTTCCACAGATACGCAGTATTTT.

As for this clonotype: The junction differs from germline at one of its ends, possibly a read error. V and J are TRBV6-1 and TRBJ1-1; D not resolved. The CDR3 length is 16 residues. Germline CDR1 and CDR2: MNHNS and SASEGT. The CDR3 region has the DNA TGTGCCAGCAGTGAAGGGCTACCCAGGAGGAACGCTGAAGCTTTCTTT. Translated, it gives CASSEGLPRRNAEAFF.

This clonotype was counted at least ten times. An end of the junction differs from the germline gene, which may be a read error. The chain has TRBV5-1 and TRBJ2-1; 11 bases are shared with TRBD2. This CDR3 has 15 residues. Germline CDR1 and CDR2: SGHRS and YFSETQ. This CDR3 is CASSLVLAGANEQFF. CDR3 coding DNA: TGTGCCAGCAGCTTAGTACTAGCGGGAGCCAATGAGCAGTTCTTC.

V gene TRBV14 combines with J gene TRBJ2-1; possibly TRBD2 for D (6 bases). V was shortened by 1 base and J by 1 base, with 8 bases between the two germline ends. Germline V gene data show CDR1 as SGHDN and CDR2 as FVKESK. This CDR3 has 15 amino acids. CDR3 sequence reads: CASSQGTKSYNEQFF. The CDR3 DNA reads as TGTGCCAGCAGCCAAGGGACTAAGTCCTACAATGAGCAGTTCTTC.

This clonotype was seen only a few times. This chain joins TRBV3-1 and TRBJ2-3; 14 nucleotides match TRBD2. Per germline, CDR1 LGHDT and CDR2 YNNKEL (reference sequence). The CDR3 has 17 amino acids. V shed 1 base and J 4 bases; nucleotides not matched to a gene: 4. In nucleotides, the CDR3 is TGTGCCAGCAGCCAAGGACTAGCGGGGGGGTCAGCAGATACGCAGTATTTT. The encoded protein is CASSQGLAGGSADTQYF.

The chain combines TRBV12-3 or TRBV12-4 with TRBJ2-7; tentative D call: TRBD1 (6 bases). The CDR3 length is 14 residues. V was cut by 7 bases and J by 3 bases, with 16 bases left in between. The DNA of the CDR3 is TGTGCCAGCACCTTCGGCGAGGGGGTCTACGAGCAGTACTTC. It translates to CASTFGEGVYEQYF.

This clonotype was recorded a few times. The chain carries TRBV20-1 and TRBJ2-1, with D unclear. The CDR3 is 11 amino acids. Germline-derived CDR1 and CDR2 are DFQATT and SNEGSKA (reference sequence). Trimming pared 2 bases from V and 6 bases from J, leaving 5 bases between. CDR3 amino acids: CSARPVNEQFF. The CDR3 nucleotides read TGCAGTGCTAGACCCGTCAATGAGCAGTTCTTC.